One and the same sample provided the 31 T cell receptor beta chains below, sequenced in a study of T cell repertoires in cytomegalovirus infection. No antigen is known for these receptors. TCRdb reprocessed the reads via MiXCR and lists one record per CDR3 protein. The sample contains a few hundred thousand distinct CDR3 sequences, 33% of which appear only once. The sample was cultured PBMCs, taken from culture after CMV antigen stimulation. These receptors originate from a human donor in good health (CMV status not recorded). Some clones in this sample may be carry-over from other donors' samples.

In its sample, this clonotype was seen a few times. The chain is built from TRBV3-1 and TRBJ2-3; TRBD2 matches 10 bases. Germline lookup yields CDR1 LGHDT and CDR2 YNNKEL (reference sequence). This CDR3 comprises 16 residues. The trim removed 6 bases at V and 6 bases at J, leaving 12 bases unmatched. The CDR3 DNA reads TGTGCCAGCAGGCAGGCGGGAGCGGGAGGGAGTGATACGCAGTATTTT. As protein: CASRQAGAGGSDTQYF.

The CDR3 nucleotides are TGTGCCAGCAGCGCTGCCGGGGGCAGCTCCTACAATGAGCAGTTCTTC. This gives the protein CASSAAGGSSYNEQFF. The chain carries TRBV7-3 and TRBJ2-1; D is tentatively TRBD1 or TRBD2 (6 bases each). CDR3 length equals 16 residues. Germline V CDR1 and CDR2: SGHTA, FQGTGA. Trimming removed 5 bases at V and 0 bases at J, with 14 bases between.

The V and J genes are TRBV7-8 and TRBJ2-7; D is perhaps TRBD1 (5 bases). The V end was cut by 5 bases, the J end by 4 bases, with 12 bases between. The CDR3 has 13 amino acids. Germline assignment: CDR1 SGHVS and CDR2 FQNEAQ. The CDR3 loop is CASSNEQDYEQYF. The CDR3 coding sequence is TGTGCCAGCAGCAACGAACAGGATTACGAGCAGTACTTC.

The table lists this clonotype with a few counts. The chain carries TRBV7-2 and TRBJ2-7, with 7 nucleotides matching TRBD2. This CDR3 comprises 13 residues. V trimming: 4 bases; J trimming: 2 bases; junction bases outside the gene matches: 2. Germline assignment: CDR1 SGHTA and CDR2 FQGNSA. The DNA of the CDR3 is TGTGCCAGCAGCTGGCGGGGGACCTACGAGCAGTACTTC. Residues: CASSWRGTYEQYF.

The gene calls are TRBV12-3 or TRBV12-4 and TRBJ1-2; the D gene is possibly TRBD1 (5 bases). V lost 5 bases and J lost 4, with 14 bases in between. The CDR3 sequence is 14 residues long. This CDR3 is CASSDGHLFYGYTF. CDR3 DNA: TGTGCCAGCAGTGACGGACATCTTTTCTATGGCTACACCTTC.

J is TRBJ1-3 and V is TRBV7-9, with TRBD1 matching 8 bases. Germline CDR1 and CDR2: SEHNR and FQNEAQ (reference sequence). The CDR3 spans 16 residues. V lost 4 bases to trimming and J lost 4 bases; unmatched junction nucleotides: 9. This CDR3 reads CASSSGQEEWGNTIYF. As DNA, the CDR3 is TGTGCCAGCAGCTCGGGACAGGAGGAGTGGGGAAACACCATATATTTT.

Comments on this clonotype: A much larger clonotype is one base distant, so this may be a read error. The J gene is TRBJ2-1, the V gene TRBV7-2; D is perhaps TRBD2 (6 bases). Germline CDR1 is SGHTA and CDR2 is FQGNSA. The CDR3 runs 15 residues. V was clipped by 4 bases and J by 3 bases, with 13 bases between them. Here the CDR3 DNA reads TGTGCCAGCAGCTCCCGGGAGAACCACTACAATGAGCAGTTCTTC. Protein sequence: CASSSRENHYNEQFF.

The chain employs TRBV29-1 and TRBJ2-5; 9 bases align to TRBD1. CDR1 and CDR2 from the germline V gene are SQVTM and ANQGSEA. This CDR3 is built from 12 residues. The ends lost 7 bases at V and 1 base at J; junction bases unmatched: 1. The CDR3 DNA is TGCAGCGCGGGACAGGGCCAAGAGACCCAGTACTTC. It codes for CSAGQGQETQYF.

The chain employs TRBV7-9 and TRBJ2-5; 8 bases map to TRBD1. Trimming took 11 bases from V and 2 from J; bases not matched to a gene: 16. The CDR3 is made up of 16 amino acids. CDR1 is SEHNR, CDR2 FQNEAQ, per germline (reference sequence). This CDR3 is CASLGSDRVNQETQYF. CDR3 in DNA: TGTGCCTCCCTGGGTTCGGACAGGGTAAATCAAGAGACCCAGTACTTC.

The V and J genes are TRBV27 and TRBJ2-2, with D unclear. Germline V lookup: CDR1 MNHEY, CDR2 SMNVEV (reference sequence). V was cut by 6 bases and J by 6 bases, with 8 bases left in between. The CDR3 consists of 12 residues. The CDR3 DNA is TGTGCCAGCAGGGGATGGGCCGGGGAGCTGTTTTTT. Protein sequence: CASRGWAGELFF.

The chain couples TRBV4-3 to TRBJ2-1; D is undetermined. The CDR3 consists of 13 residues. The V end lost 0 bases, the J end lost 12 bases, and 12 bases lay between the germline ends. Germline V gene data show CDR1 as LGHNA and CDR2 as YSLEER. The CDR3 DNA reads as TGCGCCAGCAGCCAAGAGGGCCCTAGTGCGCAGTTCTTC. Amino acids: CASSQEGPSAQFF.

The chain has TRBV29-1 and TRBJ2-3; 8 positions agree with TRBD1. V was clipped by 4 bases and J by 0 bases; unmatched bases: 0. Germline assignment: CDR1 SQVTM and CDR2 ANQGSEA. This CDR3 comprises 13 residues. CDR3 bases: TGCAGCGTTGGGACAGGGAGCACAGATACGCAGTATTTT. Translation gives CSVGTGSTDTQYF.

This clonotype was recorded once. The rearrangement links TRBV24-1 to TRBJ2-1, with TRBD1 identical over 8 bases. The CDR3 loop spans 16 amino acids. The J segment lost 0 bases and the V segment lost 4 bases, leaving 4 bases of the junction unmatched. The V gene's germline CDR1 is KGHDR and CDR2 SFDVKD. The CDR3 DNA follows: TGTGCCACCAGTGACCGTGACAGGGGCTCCTACAATGAGCAGTTCTTC. Translation: CATSDRDRGSYNEQFF.

The chain joins TRBV4-3 to TRBJ2-3, with D perhaps matching TRBD1 (6 bases). CDR1 is LGHNA, CDR2 YSLEER, per germline. V dropped 0 bases and J dropped 5 bases, with 15 bases sitting between them. This CDR3 spans 16 amino acids. The DNA of the CDR3 is TGCGCCAGCAGCCAAGAAACGTTCGGCAGGGGAGATACGCAGTATTTT. It specifies CASSQETFGRGDTQYF.

About this clonotype: One base away lies a much larger clone, so this may be a sequencing read error. The rearrangement joins TRBV7-2 to TRBJ2-3; a possible D gene is TRBD1 (5 bases). CDR3 length: 14 amino acids. Germline-derived CDR1 and CDR2 are SGHTA and FQGNSA. Deletions cut 4 bases from V and 10 bases from J, with 18 bases between. The CDR3 loop is CASSSESQALPQYF. The CDR3 bases are TGTGCCAGCAGCTCCGAGTCACAGGCTTTACCGCAGTATTTT.

V gene TRBV7-9 combines with J gene TRBJ2-2; D remains ambiguous. Trimming took 1 base from V and 1 from J, leaving 10 bases between them. Germline assignment: CDR1 SEHNR and CDR2 FQNEAQ (reference sequence). This CDR3 region has 16 residues. This chain's CDR3 is CASSLVWAKNTGELFF. In nucleotides, the CDR3 is TGTGCCAGCAGCTTAGTCTGGGCGAAGAACACCGGGGAGCTGTTTTTT. The whole variable domain, filled in from reference TRBV7-9 and TRBJ2-2, reads DTGVSQNPRHKITKRGQNVTFRCDPISEHNRLYWYRQTLGQGPEFLTYFQNEAQLEKSRLLSDRFSAERPKGSFSTLEIQRTEQGDSAMYLCASSLVWAKNTGELFFGEGSRLTVL.

This clonotype was recorded at least ten times. This chain joins TRBV7-2 and TRBJ2-1; 9 bases line up with TRBD2. From germline, CDR1 is SGHTA and CDR2 FQGNSA. Losses at the gene ends were 1 base for V and 6 bases for J; bases not matched to a gene: 4. There are 15 residues in the CDR3. DNA of the CDR3: TGTGCCAGCAGCTTAGAGGTAGCGGGAGCCAATGAGCAGTTCTTC. This encodes CASSLEVAGANEQFF.

V gene TRBV18 combines with J gene TRBJ1-1; 10 bases align to TRBD1. Per germline, CDR1 KGHSH and CDR2 LQKENI. The ends lost 2 bases at V and 5 bases at J; junction bases unmatched: 5. The CDR3 sequence is 15 residues long. The CDR3 DNA is TGTGCCAGCTCACCAGACAGGGGGCCTCGGACTGAAGCTTTCTTT. Translation: CASSPDRGPRTEAFF.

This clonotype has just a few counts. The chain has TRBV27 and TRBJ2-2, with 8 bases that match TRBD1. The CDR3 runs 16 residues. J gave up 4 bases and V 3 bases, and 7 bases lay outside the gene matches. The germline V gene has CDR1 MNHEY and CDR2 SMNVEV (reference sequence). CDR3 in DNA: TGTGCCAGCAGTTTGTTCGACAGGGGTGGCACCGGGGAGCTGTTTTTT. Encoded protein: CASSLFDRGGTGELFF.

This clonotype was detected many times. This sequence joins TRBV7-2 and TRBJ2-3; D possibly uses TRBD1 or TRBD2 (5 bases each). The CDR3 is made up of 15 amino acids. Deletions cut 1 base from V and 6 bases from J, with 14 bases between. Germline V gene lookup returns CDR1 SGHTA and CDR2 FQGNSA. The CDR3 sequence: CASSLGGTLGDTQYF. As DNA, the CDR3 is TGTGCCAGCAGCTTAGGGGGGACCCTGGGGGATACGCAGTATTTT.

There are many counts of this clonotype. The chain links TRBV7-2 to TRBJ1-4, with 7 bases that match TRBD1. V trimming: 5 bases; J trimming: 5 bases; junction bases outside the gene matches: 5. Germline V lookup: CDR1 SGHTA, CDR2 FQGNSA. The CDR3 extends over 14 amino acids. As DNA, the CDR3 is TGTGCCAGCAGCAGGGACAGCCAGAATGAAAAACTGTTTTTT. Translated, it gives CASSRDSQNEKLFF.

J is TRBJ2-1 and V is TRBV7-2; D not certain. Trimming took off 1 base at V and 8 bases at J, with 12 bases between the two ends. CDR1 is SGHTA, CDR2 FQGNSA, per germline. CDR3 size: 14 residues. CDR3 sequence (DNA): TGTGCCAGCAGCTTAGTACGGGCGCGCGATGAGCAGTTCTTC. This gives the protein CASSLVRARDEQFF.

This chain joins TRBV4-1 and TRBJ2-7; tentative D call: TRBD2 (7 bases). Germline lookup yields CDR1 MGHRA and CDR2 YSYEKL. This CDR3 region has 15 residues. The ends were cut back, 4 bases at V and 3 bases at J, with 16 bases in the middle. The CDR3 loop reads CASSLGGDPNYEQYF. CDR3 bases: TGCGCCAGCAGCCTAGGGGGGGACCCTAACTACGAGCAGTACTTC.

DNA of the CDR3: TGTGCCGCCAGCCTCGCGGGAGTGGAGACCCAGTACTTC. Translating it yields CAASLAGVETQYF. J is TRBJ2-5 and V is TRBV6-5, with TRBD2 matching 7 bases. Germline-derived CDR1 and CDR2 are MNHEY and SVGAGI. The CDR3 covers 13 residues. The trim removed 11 bases at V and 5 bases at J, leaving 11 bases unmatched.

This sequence joins TRBV7-2 and TRBJ1-2, with a tentative D call TRBD1 (5 bases). Deletions cut 1 base from V and 5 bases from J, with 11 bases between. This CDR3 is built from 14 residues. From germline, CDR1 is SGHTA and CDR2 FQGNSA. The CDR3 nucleotides are TGTGCCAGCAGCTTAGGGGGCAGGAGTTATGGCTACACCTTC. Its protein product is CASSLGGRSYGYTF. Full variable domain (missing parts from reference TRBV7-2 and TRBJ1-2): GAGVSQSPSNKVTEKGKDVELRCDPISGHTALYWYRQSLGQGLEFLIYFQGNSAPDKSGLPSDRFSAERTGGSVSTLTIQRTQQEDSAVYLCASSLGGRSYGYTFGSGTRLTVV.

The rearrangement joins TRBV6-2 or TRBV6-3 to TRBJ2-7; 7 bases map to TRBD1. The ends lost 2 bases at V and 12 bases at J; junction bases unmatched: 10. This CDR3 spans 13 amino acids. Germline CDR1 is MNHEY and CDR2 is SVGEGT. CDR3 sequence: CASSYLETGTAYF. In DNA, the CDR3 is TGTGCCAGCAGTTACCTAGAGACCGGGACAGCGTACTTC.

This clonotype has only a few counts. V usage is TRBV25-1 and J usage is TRBJ2-1; possibly TRBD1 for D (6 bases). CDR3 length: 13 amino acids. Germline CDR1 MGHDK, CDR2 SYGVNS. V lost 4 bases and J lost 6, with 10 bases in between. The CDR3 nucleotides read TGTGCCAGCAGTGTCCCGGACAGCAATGAGCAGTTCTTC. It encodes CASSVPDSNEQFF.

This chain links TRBV4-1 with TRBJ1-5; D is undetermined. The V gene's germline CDR1 is MGHRA and CDR2 YSYEKL. The length of the CDR3 is 13 residues. V gave up 0 bases and J gave up 5 bases, with 5 bases separating them. The CDR3 DNA reads as TGCGCCAGCAGCCAAGATGGGTATCAGCCCCAGCATTTT. Its translation is CASSQDGYQPQHF.

The chain links TRBV29-1 to TRBJ2-7; 10 bases align to TRBD2. In germline, CDR1 is SQVTM, CDR2 ANQGSEA. The CDR3 has 15 residues. V trimming: 7 bases; J trimming: 1 base; junction bases outside the gene matches: 10. The CDR3 loop is CSAAGASGSSYEQYF. CDR3 coding DNA: TGCAGCGCTGCGGGGGCTAGCGGGAGTTCCTACGAGCAGTACTTC.

This chain uses TRBV28 with TRBJ2-2, with 14 bases that match TRBD2. CDR3 size: 15 residues. CDR1 MDHEN and CDR2 SYDVKM come from the germline V gene. J lost 7 bases, V lost 6 bases, and 4 bases had no gene match. The chain's CDR3 is CASRLGTSGGGELFF. In DNA form, the CDR3 reads TGTGCCAGCAGACTCGGGACTAGCGGGGGCGGGGAGCTGTTTTTT.

The rearrangement joins TRBV7-9 to TRBJ1-1; D call uncertain. The germline CDR1 and CDR2 sequences are SEHNR and FQNEAQ (reference sequence). The V end lost 7 bases, the J end lost 0 bases, and 15 bases lay between the germline ends. This CDR3 is 15 amino acids long. CDR3 coding DNA: TGTGCCAGCAAGGAGGTGGCGGATATGAACACTGAAGCTTTCTTT. It yields the protein CASKEVADMNTEAFF. Filled out from reference TRBV7-9 and TRBJ1-1, the complete variable domain reads DTGVSQNPRHKITKRGQNVTFRCDPISEHNRLYWYRQTLGQGPEFLTYFQNEAQLEKSRLLSDRFSAERPKGSFSTLEIQRTEQGDSAMYLCASKEVADMNTEAFFGQGTRLTVV.